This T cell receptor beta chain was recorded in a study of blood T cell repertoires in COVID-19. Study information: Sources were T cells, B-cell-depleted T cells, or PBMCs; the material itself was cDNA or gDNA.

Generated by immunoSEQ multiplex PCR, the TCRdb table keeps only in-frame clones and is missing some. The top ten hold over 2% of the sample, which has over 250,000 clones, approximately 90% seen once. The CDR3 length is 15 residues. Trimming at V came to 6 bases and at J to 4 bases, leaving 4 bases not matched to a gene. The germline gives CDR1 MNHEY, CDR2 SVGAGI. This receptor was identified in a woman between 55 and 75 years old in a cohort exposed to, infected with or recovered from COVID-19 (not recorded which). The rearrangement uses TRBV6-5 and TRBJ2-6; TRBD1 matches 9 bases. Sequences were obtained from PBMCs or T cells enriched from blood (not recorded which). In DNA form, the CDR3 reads TGTGCCAGCAGCCGGACAGGGGCCGGGGCCAACGTCCTGACTTTC. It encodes CASSRTGAGANVLTF.